The 25 T cell receptor beta chains in this list originate from one sample, sequenced in a study of CD8+ T cells in alopecia areata. The treatment here: oral pan-JAK inhibitor, 5-10 mg twice daily. cDNA prepared by RNA extraction and subsequent reverse transcription served as the template for sequencing. Sequencing used immunoSEQ multiplex PCR; TCRdb keeps in-frame clones, though not all of them. The data show some 190,000 clones, roughly 66% seen once. Sequencing was performed on CD4+ T cells sorted from blood, taken at week 24, from a patient treated with tofacitinib. These receptors were obtained from a human donor with alopecia areata.

Regarding this clone: Mismatch with germline at one junction end may stem from a read error. The gene calls are TRBV5-1 and TRBJ1-4, with a possible D match to TRBD1 (5 bases). Germline CDR1 is SGHRS and CDR2 is YFSETQ. There are 14 residues in the CDR3. The CDR3: CASRLGTVNEKLFF. CDR3 sequence (DNA): TGCGCCAGCAGGTTGGGGACGGTTAATGAAAAACTGTTTTTT.

The chain uses TRBV25-1 and TRBJ1-1, with a tentative D call TRBD1 (6 bases). Trimming cost V 6 bases and J 0 bases, with 14 bases left between them. Germline assignment: CDR1 MGHDK and CDR2 SYGVNS. CDR3 size: 15 residues. The CDR3 reads CASREDSVMNTEAFF. The CDR3 nucleotides are TGTGCCAGCAGAGAGGACAGCGTAATGAACACTGAAGCTTTCTTT.

This clone occurred a few times. V gene TRBV5-6 combines with J gene TRBJ2-5; D might be TRBD2 (7 bases). With 3 bases removed from V and 4 bases from J, the gap between germline ends came to 16 bases. The CDR3 sequence is 15 residues long. CDR1 and CDR2 (germline): SGHDT, YYEEEE. The CDR3 loop reads CASSWGGGGRETQYF. CDR3 DNA sequence: TGTGCCAGCAGCTGGGGTGGCGGGGGCAGAGAGACCCAGTACTTC.

The chain is built from TRBV9 and TRBJ2-2; tentative D call: TRBD1 (5 bases). The CDR3 extends over 13 amino acids. Germline V CDR1 and CDR2: SGDLS, YYNGEE. V lost 4 bases, J lost 6 bases, and 10 bases lay in between. DNA of the CDR3: TGTGCCAGCAGCCCACAAGGGGCCGGGGAGCTGTTTTTT. It specifies CASSPQGAGELFF.

The chain is built from TRBV2 and TRBJ1-1; perhaps TRBD1 as D (6 bases). The germline V gene has CDR1 SNHLY and CDR2 FYNNEI. Trimming stripped 11 bases from V and 3 bases from J, with 13 bases between. This CDR3 has 12 amino acids. CDR3 nucleotide sequence: TGTGCCGTTCGGGGGCTCGACACTGAAGCTTTCTTT. Its protein product is CAVRGLDTEAFF. The entire variable domain, with the rest obtained from reference TRBV2 and TRBJ1-1, is as follows: EPEVTQTPSHQVTQMGQEVILRCVPISNHLYFYWYRQILGQKVEFLVSFYNNEISEKSEIFDDQFSVERPDGSNFTLKIRSTKLEDSAMYFCAVRGLDTEAFFGQGTRLTVV.

The V call is TRBV5-1, the J call TRBJ1-6; 11 bases map to TRBD1. The trim removed 4 bases at V and 10 bases at J, leaving 7 bases unmatched. The germline V gene has CDR1 SGHRS and CDR2 YFSETQ. The CDR3 extends over 15 amino acids. CDR3 sequence reads: CASSPGTGGNSPLHF. DNA for the CDR3: TGCGCCAGCAGCCCCGGGACAGGGGGTAACTCACCCCTCCACTTT.

The chain combines TRBV6-5 with TRBJ2-7, with D tentatively TRBD2 (6 bases). CDR3 length: 12 residues. In germline, CDR1 is MNHEY, CDR2 SVGAGI. V was clipped by 1 base and J by 7 bases, with 8 bases between them. CDR3 in amino acids: CASSYFAGEQYF. CDR3 sequence (DNA): TGTGCCAGCAGTTACTTTGCGGGGGAGCAGTACTTC.

This clone was picked up one time. Other DNA sequences from this sample encode an identical CDR3 as well. The rearrangement uses TRBV11-2 and TRBJ1-5; D is unclear. The CDR3 has 13 amino acids. Germline V lookup: CDR1 SGHAT, CDR2 FQNNGV. V was trimmed by 5 bases and J by 5 bases, leaving 10 bases between them. Written as DNA, the CDR3 is TGTGCCAGCAGCCTAGGACGAGATCAGCCCCAGCATTTT. Translated: CASSLGRDQPQHF.

The chain employs TRBV4-1 and TRBJ1-1; D is possibly TRBD1 (5 bases). Germline CDR1 is MGHRA and CDR2 is YSYEKL. The CDR3 has 15 amino acids. V was pared by 0 bases and J by 9 bases, with 17 bases between. The CDR3, as DNA: TGCGCCAGCAGCCAAGATGGGGGAGGACCACTTAAAGCTTTCTTT. Translated, it gives CASSQDGGGPLKAFF.

The CDR3 nucleotides read TGCGCCAGCAGCTTAAGGGGTGGGGACACTGAAGCTTTCTTT. Amino acids: CASSLRGGDTEAFF. The J gene is TRBJ1-1, the V gene TRBV5-1; perhaps TRBD1 as D (5 bases). This CDR3 is built from 14 residues. V lost 2 bases to trimming and J lost 3 bases, with 11 bases between them. The germline CDR1 and CDR2 sequences are SGHRS and YFSETQ.

This clone was counted many times. The chain joins TRBV10-3 to TRBJ2-1; TRBD2 aligns across 8 bases. Per germline, CDR1 ENHRY and CDR2 SYGVKD. The CDR3 is 15 residues long. With 2 bases clipped from V and 8 bases from J, the junction kept 8 bases outside the gene matches. CDR3 sequence reads: CAISEGSGLGHEQFF. The CDR3, as DNA: TGTGCCATCAGTGAGGGCTCGGGACTAGGCCATGAGCAGTTCTTC.

CDR3 in amino acids: CASSQVNPSGGLKTETQYF. CDR3 nucleotides: TGCGCCAGCAGCCAAGTAAACCCTAGCGGGGGGCTAAAGACAGAGACCCAGTACTTC. This rearrangement joins TRBV4-3 to TRBJ2-5; 11 bases map to TRBD2. The CDR3 has 19 amino acids. The germline gives CDR1 LGHNA, CDR2 YSLEER. V shed 1 base and J 4 bases; nucleotides not matched to a gene: 14.

This clone was seen a few times. V is TRBV29-1 and J is TRBJ1-1; no clear D. This CDR3 is built from 13 residues. The germline gives CDR1 SQVTM, CDR2 ANQGSEA. V lost 3 bases and J 5 bases, leaving 13 bases between the germline ends. The CDR3 protein is CSVEILLGTEAFF. The CDR3 DNA reads TGCAGCGTTGAGATCCTGCTGGGGACTGAAGCTTTCTTT.

The chain has TRBV6-5 and TRBJ1-2; D unresolved. Germline CDR1 and CDR2: MNHEY and SVGAGI. The CDR3 length is 15 residues. Deletions cut 2 bases from V and 2 bases from J, with 12 bases between. The CDR3 spells CASSYRQSGNYGYTF. The CDR3 DNA reads TGTGCCAGCAGTTACCGACAATCGGGGAACTATGGCTACACCTTC.

This sequence joins TRBV30 and TRBJ1-2; D not resolved. This CDR3 contains 11 residues. CDR1 and CDR2 (germline): GTSNPN, SVGIG (reference sequence). V was cut by 2 bases and J by 8 bases, with 9 bases left in between. The CDR3 protein is CAWSPGGGYTF. The CDR3 DNA reads as TGTGCCTGGAGTCCAGGTGGGGGCTACACCTTC.

This clone was observed a handful of times. This sequence joins TRBV6-5 and TRBJ1-4; D is possibly TRBD1 (5 bases). The CDR3 has 15 amino acids. V lost 0 bases to trimming and J lost 8 bases, with 13 bases between them. CDR1 and CDR2 (germline): MNHEY, SVGAGI. The CDR3, as DNA: TGTGCCAGCAGTTACTCCTCCTATGGACAAGAAAAACTGTTTTTT. Residues: CASSYSSYGQEKLFF.

The chain has TRBV9 and TRBJ2-2; TRBD2 matches at 7 bases. CDR3 length: 14 residues. V was clipped by 2 bases and J by 5 bases; unmatched bases: 3. CDR1 and CDR2 (germline): SGDLS, YYNGEE. In DNA form, the CDR3 reads TGTGCCAGCAGCGTTGACGGGAGGACCGGGGAGCTGTTTTTT. This codes for CASSVDGRTGELFF.

This chain connects TRBV30 to TRBJ1-1; D gene uncertain. Deletions cut 6 bases from V and 1 base from J, with 6 bases between. The CDR3 extends over 11 amino acids. Germline loops: CDR1 GTSNPN, CDR2 SVGIG (reference sequence). Here the CDR3 reads CACARNTEAFF. The DNA for the CDR3 is TGTGCCTGCGCTAGGAACACTGAAGCTTTCTTT.

The chain joins TRBV29-1 to TRBJ2-1, with D tentatively TRBD1 (6 bases). CDR3 length: 15 residues. The ends were cut back, 2 bases at V and 0 bases at J, with 11 bases in the middle. Germline CDR1 and CDR2: SQVTM and ANQGSEA. CDR3 nucleotides: TGCAGCGTTGAACAGGGGATGAGCTCCTACAATGAGCAGTTCTTC. Protein: CSVEQGMSSYNEQFF.

The genes are TRBV5-1 and TRBJ2-2; perhaps TRBD1 as D (6 bases). Germline V CDR1 and CDR2: SGHRS, YFSETQ. There are 15 residues in the CDR3. Trimming shortened V by 5 bases and J by 1 base, and 12 bases separated the two germline ends. This CDR3 is CASSFGGQNTGELFF. CDR3 coding DNA: TGCGCCAGCAGTTTTGGGGGACAGAACACCGGGGAGCTGTTTTTT.

CDR3 DNA sequence: TGTGCCAGCAGTGAAAGGTCCAGGGCAGGTCAGCCCCAGCATTTT. It encodes CASSERSRAGQPQHF. The rearrangement uses TRBV2 and TRBJ1-5, with a tentative D call TRBD1 (5 bases). V lost 2 bases and J lost 6, with 14 bases in between. This CDR3 contains 15 residues. The germline CDR1 and CDR2 sequences are SNHLY and FYNNEI.

The chain carries TRBV10-3 and TRBJ1-2, with 8 bases matching TRBD1. This CDR3 is built from 16 residues. The germline V gene has CDR1 ENHRY and CDR2 SYGVKD. V lost 4 bases and J lost 8; bases outside the gene matches: 15. The CDR3 reads CAISGDRGSNVRGYTF. The CDR3 DNA follows: TGTGCCATCAGTGGCGACAGGGGCTCAAATGTAAGGGGCTACACCTTC.

The gene calls are TRBV29-1 and TRBJ2-7; D remains unclear. Germline loops: CDR1 SQVTM, CDR2 ANQGSEA. V was pared by 4 bases and J by 5 bases, with 9 bases between. The CDR3 runs 11 residues. The CDR3 sequence: CSVGFGNEQYF. The CDR3 DNA sequence: TGCAGCGTTGGCTTCGGTAACGAGCAGTACTTC.

The chain employs TRBV29-1 and TRBJ2-7, with D possibly TRBD1 on 5 matching bases. Germline V gene data show CDR1 as SQVTM and CDR2 as ANQGSEA. The CDR3 has 13 amino acids. V was shortened by 5 bases and J by 0 bases, with 11 bases between the two germline ends. CDR3 DNA: TGCAGCGTTACGGACACAAACTCCTACGAGCAGTACTTC. It translates to CSVTDTNSYEQYF.

This clone has just a few counts. The chain carries TRBV29-1 and TRBJ1-1; 9 nucleotides match TRBD1. The CDR3 contains 13 residues. Germline V lookup: CDR1 SQVTM, CDR2 ANQGSEA. Unmatched junction bases numbered 8, after V lost 7 bases and J lost 5 bases. The CDR3 DNA follows: TGCAGCGGGGCAACAGGGGGCGAAACTGAAGCTTTCTTT. It yields the protein CSGATGGETEAFF.